Below, 9 T cell receptor beta chains from the same sample are listed, as sequenced in a study of blood T cell repertoires in COVID-19. TCRdb's copy holds only in-frame clones and misses some; the assay was immunoSEQ multiplex PCR. This sample has 45,000 to 50,000 clones, with 60% to 80% found just once. What was sequenced was peripheral blood. The receptors were gathered from a human donor with active or convalescent COVID-19. The donor label of this sample is uncertain.

The chain links TRBV5-1 to TRBJ2-2; 8 nucleotides agree with TRBD1. Trimming removed 2 bases from V and 3 bases from J; junction bases left unmatched: 9. The germline gives CDR1 SGHRS, CDR2 YFSETQ. The CDR3 contains 17 residues. DNA of the CDR3: TGCGCCAGCAGCTTTTCTTGGCCAGGGGGCTACACCGGGGAGCTGTTTTTT. This gives the protein CASSFSWPGGYTGELFF.

The gene calls are TRBV19 and TRBJ2-1, with 10 bases fitting TRBD2. In germline, CDR1 is LNHDA, CDR2 SQIVND (reference sequence). Trimming at V came to 0 bases and at J to 6 bases, leaving 2 bases not matched to a gene. This CDR3 contains 15 residues. The CDR3 region is CASSIEASGSNEQFF. The CDR3 DNA sequence: TGTGCCAGTAGTATAGAGGCTAGCGGGAGCAATGAGCAGTTCTTC.

The J gene is TRBJ2-5, the V gene TRBV2, with 10 nucleotides matching TRBD2. The CDR3 is made up of 16 amino acids. CDR1 SNHLY and CDR2 FYNNEI come from the germline V gene. Trimming at V came to 4 bases and at J to 1 base, leaving 6 bases not matched to a gene. The CDR3 region is CASSGSSGRSQETQYF. The CDR3 nucleotides read TGTGCCAGCAGTGGGAGTAGCGGGAGGAGCCAAGAGACCCAGTACTTC. Variable domain in full (rest from reference TRBV2 and TRBJ2-5): EPEVTQTPSHQVTQMGQEVILRCVPISNHLYFYWYRQILGQKVEFLVSFYNNEISEKSEIFDDQFSVERPDGSNFTLKIRSTKLEDSAMYFCASSGSSGRSQETQYFGPGTRLLVL.

CDR3 loop: CASSPLGGGSYNEQFF. Here the CDR3 DNA reads TGTGCCAGCAGCCCCCTCGGGGGAGGTTCCTACAATGAGCAGTTCTTC. J is TRBJ2-1 and V is TRBV3-1 (or the pseudogene TRBV3-2); D possibly corresponds to TRBD2 (6 bases). This CDR3 spans 16 amino acids. V was pared by 4 bases and J by 1 base, with 14 bases between. From germline, CDR1 is LGHDT and CDR2 YNNKEL (reference sequence).

This chain connects TRBV10-1 to TRBJ2-1, with 9 bases identical to TRBD2. The CDR3 covers 15 residues. Germline values: CDR1 WNHNN, CDR2 SYGVQD (reference sequence). V was pared by 4 bases and J by 4 bases, with 5 bases of the junction left unmatched. CDR3 sequence (DNA): TGCGCCAGCAGTGTTAGCGGGAGCAAGTACAATGAGCAGTTCTTC. Its translation is CASSVSGSKYNEQFF.

The gene calls are TRBV18 and TRBJ2-3; D unresolved. The CDR3 is 12 residues long. Germline V gives CDR1 KGHSH, CDR2 LQKENI. V shed 6 bases and J shed 0 bases, with 4 bases lying between them. The CDR3 DNA sequence: TGTGCCAGCTCCCCTAGCACAGATACGCAGTATTTT. The encoded protein is CASSPSTDTQYF.

A word on this clone: Other DNA sequences within the sample encode an identical CDR3. J is TRBJ1-2 and V is TRBV15; no clear D. V dropped 0 bases and J dropped 2 bases, with 4 bases sitting between them. Germline lookup yields CDR1 LNHNV and CDR2 YYDKDF (reference sequence). The CDR3 is 13 residues long. CDR3 amino acids: CATSRDGNYGYTF. In DNA form, the CDR3 reads TGTGCCACCAGCAGAGACGGGAACTATGGCTACACCTTC.

Details on this clone: One end of the junction does not line up with germline, which may come from a read error. J is TRBJ2-1 and V is TRBV7-9; D gene unclear. This CDR3 comprises 13 residues. Per the germline V gene, CDR1 is SEHNR and CDR2 is FQNEAQ (reference sequence). CDR3 sequence reads: CASSLVGGNEQFF. In DNA form, the CDR3 reads TGTGCCAGCAGTTTAGTAGGCGGCAATGAGCAGTTCTTC.

The chain recombines TRBV7-8 with TRBJ2-4; D not certain. V dropped 5 bases and J dropped 6 bases, with 14 bases sitting between them. This CDR3 spans 14 amino acids. The germline CDR1 and CDR2 sequences are SGHVS and FQNEAQ. CDR3 sequence reads: CASSQVRVGNIQYF. The CDR3 DNA reads TGTGCCAGCAGCCAAGTACGAGTTGGAAACATTCAGTACTTC.